This T cell receptor beta chain was sequenced during a study of CD8+CD57+ T cells in acquired aplastic anemia. Both TCR beta VDJ combination and CDR3 sequence profiling were carried out. Genomic DNA was the template for this profiling. TCRdb itself ran the reads through MiXCR, one entry per CDR3 protein. This table holds over 250,000 distinct CDR3 sequences, approximately 60% found once. This clonotype was recorded many times. Patients who underwent sequencing had shown CD8+CD57+ cell expansion by flow cytometry. The CDR3 is 15 amino acids. Germline-derived CDR1 and CDR2 are SGDLS and YYNGEE. Trimming removed 0 bases from V and 5 bases from J, with 14 bases in between.

This TCR derives from a human donor with aplastic anemia. The sample was sorted CD4+, CD8+, or CD8+CD57+ T cells (not recorded which) from PBMCs. The rearrangement links TRBV9 to TRBJ2-5, with D possibly being TRBD2 (5 bases). CDR3 sequence reads: CASSVAAGPGETQYF. The DNA of the CDR3 is TGTGCCAGCAGCGTAGCGGCAGGCCCGGGGGAGACCCAGTACTTC.